This entry features one TCR beta chain sequence. What it binds is unknown. Noted treatment: roughly 10-day PBMC culture with coronavirus spike peptide pools or control peptides (ViraFEST assay). Expansion of antigen-specific T cells with peptide pools by ViraFEST preceded sequencing of TCRs. Cultured CD4+ T-cell DNA underwent Oncomine TCR Beta short-read sequencing. TCRdb re-derived calls from the PCR reads in MiXCR, one entry per CDR3 protein. The sample has some 11,000 distinct CDR3 sequences, roughly 31% seen once. The sample belongs to a study of vaccination and CD4 T cells after COVID-19. As for the study in general: The cells were exposed to overlapping spike peptides originating from SARS-CoV-2, HCoV-NL63, HCoV-OC43 and HCoV-229E for stimulation.

This CDR3 contains 15 residues. V dropped 2 bases and J dropped 4; count of bases not matched to a gene: 5. CDR1 is LNHDA and CDR2 is SQIVND in the germline V gene (reference sequence). The V and J genes are TRBV19 and TRBJ2-3; 8 bases match TRBD1. Sequenced material: CD4+ T cells from blood, cultured in vitro, taken before SARS-CoV-2 vaccination. The sequence derives from a human donor who received a COVID-19 vaccine. CDR3 bases: TGTGCCAGTAGTATATCAGGGGGCGGGGCAGATACGCAGTATTTT. Its protein product is CASSISGGGADTQYF.